Shown below are 10 T cell receptor beta chains from a single sample sequenced in a study of cytomegalovirus exposure and HLA in healthy donors. The study ran its PCR with 60 Vbeta and 13 Jbeta primers. TCRdb's copy holds only in-frame clones and misses some; the assay was immunoSEQ multiplex PCR. The sample lists some 160,000 clones; roughly four fifths were seen once. Specimen: PBMCs. These receptors were taken from a man between 40 and 49 years old in good health and CMV-seronegative.

J is TRBJ2-1 and V is TRBV28, with a weak D call TRBD1 (6 bases). The CDR3 loop spans 14 amino acids. V was cut by 6 bases and J by 6 bases, with 15 bases left in between. Germline V lookup: CDR1 MDHEN, CDR2 SYDVKM. DNA for the CDR3: TGTGCCAGCAGGGGGACAAGGGAGATCAATGAGCAGTTCTTC. It specifies CASRGTREINEQFF.

The chain uses TRBV29-1 and TRBJ2-2; D is perhaps TRBD1 (5 bases). The CDR3 consists of 14 residues. Germline values: CDR1 SQVTM, CDR2 ANQGSEA. Trimming removed 4 bases from V and 4 bases from J, with 13 bases in between. CDR3 sequence (DNA): TGCAGCGTTGCGAGAGGACATAGCACCGGGGAGCTGTTTTTT. Its protein product is CSVARGHSTGELFF.

This clone was observed once. The same CDR3 is also encoded by other DNA sequences in this sample. The CDR3 protein is CASSFTLAYNEQFF. In DNA form, the CDR3 reads TGCGCCAGCAGCTTTACCCTGGCATACAATGAGCAGTTCTTC. The chain carries TRBV5-1 and TRBJ2-1; D uncertain. The V gene's germline CDR1 is SGHRS and CDR2 YFSETQ. Trimming pared 2 bases from V and 4 bases from J, leaving 10 bases between. The CDR3 loop spans 14 amino acids.

Concerning this clone: An end of the junction does not agree with germline; a read error may underlie this. The rearrangement uses TRBV7-9 and TRBJ2-7; 8 bases agree with TRBD1. Per the germline V gene, CDR1 is SEHNR and CDR2 is FQNEAQ (reference sequence). There are 13 residues in the CDR3. The CDR3 spells CSSSLGQGYEQYF. The DNA for the CDR3 is TGTTCCAGCAGCTTAGGACAGGGCTACGAGCAGTACTTC. The full variable domain, with the rest looked up from reference TRBV7-9 and TRBJ2-7, is DTGVSQNPRHKITKRGQNVTFRCDPISEHNRLYWYRQTLGQGPEFLTYFQNEAQLEKSRLLSDRFSAERPKGSFSTLEIQRTEQGDSAMYLCSSSLGQGYEQYFGPGTRLTVT.

The V gene is TRBV27, the J gene TRBJ2-2, with unresolved D. The CDR3 contains 12 residues. Germline CDR1 and CDR2: MNHEY and SMNVEV (reference sequence). V gave up 5 bases and J gave up 3 bases, with 4 bases separating them. The DNA of the CDR3 is TGTGCCAGCAGTGGAGACACCGGGGAGCTGTTTTTT. This gives the protein CASSGDTGELFF.

The V call is TRBV15, the J call TRBJ2-2, with 13 bases lining up with TRBD2. The CDR3 has 19 amino acids. Trimming removed 1 base from V and 0 bases from J; junction bases left unmatched: 5. Germline loops: CDR1 LNHNV, CDR2 YYDKDF (reference sequence). CDR3 sequence: CATSRGTGTSGTNTGELFF. The CDR3 DNA sequence: TGTGCCACCAGCAGAGGAACCGGGACTAGCGGGACGAACACCGGGGAGCTGTTTTTT.

The chain employs TRBV19 and TRBJ1-1, with TRBD1 as a possible D gene (6 bases). The V gene lost 6 bases and the J gene lost 0 bases, with 11 bases spanning the gap. Germline CDR1 is LNHDA and CDR2 is SQIVND (reference sequence). The CDR3 sequence is 14 residues long. The CDR3 DNA reads TGTGCCAGTAGAAAGAACAGGGTGAACACTGAAGCTTTCTTT. Translated, it gives CASRKNRVNTEAFF.

This chain links TRBV7-8 with TRBJ2-7, with D uncertain. The CDR3 extends over 15 amino acids. Trimming left V 5 bases short and J 4 bases short, with 18 bases between. Germline loops: CDR1 SGHVS, CDR2 FQNEAQ. CDR3 amino acids: CASSPHRLLLYEQYV. CDR3 sequence (DNA): TGTGCCAGCAGCCCACATCGACTTTTATTGTACGAGCAGTACGTC.

The V gene is TRBV7-3, the J gene TRBJ2-7; 7 bases are a match to TRBD1. CDR1 and CDR2 from the germline V gene are SGHTA and FQGTGA. Germline trimming cut 2 bases from V and 0 bases from J; bases unmatched to any gene: 7. This CDR3 region has 16 residues. CDR3 residues: CASSLVPGQSSYEQYF. DNA of the CDR3: TGTGCCAGCAGCTTAGTTCCGGGACAGTCCTCCTACGAGCAGTACTTC.

The genes are TRBV19 and TRBJ2-3; D remains ambiguous. The ends were cut back, 9 bases at V and 0 bases at J, with 13 bases in the middle. Germline V gene sequence: CDR1 LNHDA, CDR2 SQIVND (reference sequence). The CDR3 consists of 14 residues. CDR3 sequence reads: CASRERSSTDTQYF. In DNA form, the CDR3 reads TGTGCCAGCCGAGAGCGATCCAGCACAGATACGCAGTATTTT.